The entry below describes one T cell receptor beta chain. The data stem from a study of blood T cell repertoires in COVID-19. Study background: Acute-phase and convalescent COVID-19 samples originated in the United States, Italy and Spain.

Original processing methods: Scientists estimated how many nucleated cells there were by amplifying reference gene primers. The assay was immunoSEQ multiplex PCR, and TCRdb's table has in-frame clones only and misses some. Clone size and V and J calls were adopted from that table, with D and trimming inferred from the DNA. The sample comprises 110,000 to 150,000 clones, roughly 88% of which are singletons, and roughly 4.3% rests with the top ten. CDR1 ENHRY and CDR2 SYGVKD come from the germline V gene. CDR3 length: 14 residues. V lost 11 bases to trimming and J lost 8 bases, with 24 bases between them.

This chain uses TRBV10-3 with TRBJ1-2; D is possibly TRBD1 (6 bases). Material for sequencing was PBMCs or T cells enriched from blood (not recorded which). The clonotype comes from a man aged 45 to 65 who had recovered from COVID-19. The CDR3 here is CAYLGEGGSAGYTF. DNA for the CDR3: TGTGCCTACCTAGGGGAGGGGGGAAGTGCGGGCTACACCTTC.